The 23 T cell receptor beta chains reported below all come from one sample, sequenced in a study of vaccination effects on CD4 cells after COVID-19. Antigen-specific CD4+ T cells were expanded (with viral peptide pools) by the ViraFEST assay ahead of sequencing. Researchers isolated CD4+ T cells once ten to eleven days of culture had elapsed. No vaccinee had earlier SARS-CoV-2 infection, and nucleocapsid antibodies were negative. Clones were read by immunoSEQ multiplex PCR, and TCRdb kept only the in-frame ones, dropping some. The sample shows 20,000 to 30,000 clones, over 55% of them seen only once. These receptors lack a known antigen. Material: CD4+ T cells from PBMCs cultured with HCoV-OC43 spike peptides, obtained before COVID-19 vaccination. As for subset: HCoV-OC43 spike overlapping peptide pool stimulation. All receptors derive from a human donor who received a COVID-19 vaccine.

CDR3 amino acids: CASSLGGQGRETQYF. In DNA form, the CDR3 reads TGTGCCAGCAGCTTAGGGGGACAGGGGCGAGAGACCCAGTACTTC. The chain uses TRBV11-3 and TRBJ2-5, with 10 bases matching TRBD1. With V trimmed by 1 base and J by 4 bases, 3 bases remained unmatched. Germline loops: CDR1 SGHNT, CDR2 YENEEA. The CDR3 covers 15 residues.

The chain combines TRBV27 with TRBJ1-4; 8 bases align to TRBD1. The CDR3 has 15 amino acids. Germline CDR1 is MNHEY and CDR2 is SMNVEV (reference sequence). The trim removed 4 bases at V and 10 bases at J, leaving 11 bases unmatched. The DNA for the CDR3 is TGTGCCAGCAGTTCGGCCCAGGGGGCTATTGTAAAACTGTTTTTT. This sequence encodes CASSSAQGAIVKLFF.

This sequence joins TRBV5-4 and TRBJ2-5; D unclear. The V gene lost 4 bases and the J gene lost 4 bases, with 8 bases spanning the gap. Looked up from germline, CDR1 is SGHNT and CDR2 is YYREEE (reference sequence). This CDR3 comprises 12 residues. This CDR3 reads CASSGPTETQYF. CDR3 nucleotide sequence: TGTGCCAGCAGCGGGCCAACAGAGACCCAGTACTTC.

V usage is TRBV7-2 and J usage is TRBJ1-6; D gene uncertain. Trimming stripped 1 base from V and 14 bases from J, with 12 bases between. This CDR3 region has 13 residues. Germline CDR1 reads SGHTA; CDR2 reads FQGNSA. CDR3 loop: CASSLDSSSSLHF. Written as DNA, the CDR3 is TGTGCCAGCAGCTTAGACAGCTCCTCTTCCCTCCACTTT. Based on the CDR3 plus reference TRBV7-2 and TRBJ1-6, the full variable domain is GAGVSQSPSNKVTEKGKDVELRCDPISGHTALYWYRQSLGQGLEFLIYFQGNSAPDKSGLPSDRFSAERTGGSVSTLTIQRTQQEDSAVYLCASSLDSSSSLHFGNGTRLTVT.

This clone was recorded a few times. The chain joins TRBV5-1 to TRBJ1-2, with unresolved D. CDR3 length: 14 residues. Per the germline V gene, CDR1 is SGHRS and CDR2 is YFSETQ. V dropped 4 bases and J dropped 2 bases, with 12 bases sitting between them. Here the CDR3 reads CASSREKENYGYTF. The CDR3 coding sequence is TGCGCCAGCAGCCGGGAGAAGGAAAACTATGGCTACACCTTC.

The V gene is TRBV4-1, the J gene TRBJ1-2, with D possibly being TRBD1 (5 bases). From germline, CDR1 is MGHRA and CDR2 YSYEKL. The CDR3 is 14 amino acids. V was shortened by 4 bases and J by 4 bases, with 13 bases between the two germline ends. CDR3 bases: TGCGCCAGCAGCCGCGGACAATTAGTCTATGGCTACACCTTC. Its translation is CASSRGQLVYGYTF.

This clone was seen once. The chain employs TRBV2 and TRBJ1-1; 8 nucleotides match TRBD1. The CDR3 runs to 12 residues. Per germline, CDR1 SNHLY and CDR2 FYNNEI. With 5 bases clipped from V and 8 bases from J, the junction kept 4 bases outside the gene matches. The CDR3 nucleotides read TGTGCCAGCAGTTCACAGGGGGAGGAAGCTTTCTTT. It translates to CASSSQGEEAFF.

By its share, this clone is medium-sized (0.01 to 0.1%). The chain employs TRBV7-9 and TRBJ2-5; maybe TRBD2 (5 bases). The germline CDR1 and CDR2 sequences are SEHNR and FQNEAQ (reference sequence). The V gene lost 1 base and the J gene lost 6 bases, with 12 bases spanning the gap. The CDR3 extends over 14 amino acids. Here the CDR3 reads CASSLDLGVQTQYF. The DNA of the CDR3 is TGTGCCAGCAGCTTAGATCTCGGGGTGCAGACCCAGTACTTC.

V usage is TRBV7-7 and J usage is TRBJ2-1, with D perhaps TRBD1 or TRBD2 (5 bases each). Germline V gene data show CDR1 as SSHAT and CDR2 as FNYEAQ (reference sequence). This CDR3 has 15 amino acids. V dropped 6 bases and J dropped 4 bases, with 16 bases sitting between them. CDR3 amino acids: CASRSRSEGYNEQFF. The DNA for the CDR3 is TGTGCCAGCAGGTCGCGGAGCGAGGGGTACAATGAGCAGTTCTTC.

Judged by abundance, this clone is large. The chain couples TRBV7-6 to TRBJ2-7; D tentatively reads TRBD1 or TRBD2 (5 bases each). This CDR3 is built from 15 residues. Trimming removed 8 bases at V and 2 bases at J, with 19 bases between. The germline gives CDR1 SGHVS, CDR2 FNYEAQ. CDR3 amino acids: CASRIKGRMTYEQYF. The CDR3 coding sequence is TGTGCCAGCCGCATAAAGGGACGGATGACCTACGAGCAGTACTTC. Full variable domain (missing parts from reference TRBV7-6 and TRBJ2-7): GAGVSQSPRYKVTKRGQDVALRCDPISGHVSLYWYRQALGQGPEFLTYFNYEAQQDKSGLPNDRFSAERPEGSISTLTIQRTEQRDSAMYRCASRIKGRMTYEQYFGPGTRLTVT.

The V and J genes are TRBV9 and TRBJ2-5, with D possibly matching TRBD1 (6 bases). V shed 2 bases and J shed 5 bases, with 13 bases lying between them. Germline-derived CDR1 and CDR2 are SGDLS and YYNGEE. CDR3 length: 14 amino acids. The CDR3 region has the DNA TGTGCCAGCAGCGTTGGGACATCCCGTGAGACCCAGTACTTC. Protein product: CASSVGTSRETQYF.

The gene calls are TRBV18 and TRBJ2-3, with 7 bases lining up with TRBD1. After removal of 0 bases from V and 10 bases from J, the junction contained 4 bases not matched to a gene. Per germline, CDR1 KGHSH and CDR2 LQKENI. The CDR3 is 13 amino acids. CDR3 protein: CASSPPGQVAQYF. The DNA of the CDR3 is TGTGCCAGCTCACCACCCGGACAGGTTGCGCAGTATTTT.

The CDR3 DNA reads TGTGCCAGCAGTGCCACCAGGTCCTACAATGAGCAGTTCTTC. Translating it yields CASSATRSYNEQFF. V is TRBV2 and J is TRBJ2-1; D remains unclear. The CDR3 spans 14 residues. Trimming removed 4 bases from V and 1 base from J, with 8 bases in between. Germline V CDR1 and CDR2: SNHLY, FYNNEI.

The chain couples TRBV6-8 to TRBJ2-3, with D perhaps given as TRBD1 or TRBD2 (5 bases each). CDR3 length: 15 residues. Germline assignment: CDR1 MNHGY and CDR2 SAAAGT. V was shortened by 8 bases and J by 2 bases, with 17 bases between the two germline ends. In DNA, the CDR3 is TGTGCCAGCGGGGAGACAGATCAAGTCACAGATACGCAGTATTTT. Protein product: CASGETDQVTDTQYF.

The rearrangement uses TRBV5-5 and TRBJ1-4; D gene unclear. CDR1 and CDR2 from the germline V gene are SGHKS and YYEKEE (reference sequence). The CDR3 extends over 16 amino acids. The germline V and J ends were trimmed by 0 bases and 5 bases, with 14 bases remaining between them. The chain's CDR3 is CASSLVWGVSNEKLFF. The CDR3 DNA sequence: TGTGCCAGCAGCTTGGTTTGGGGAGTGTCAAATGAAAAACTGTTTTTT.

V and J are TRBV23-1 and TRBJ2-1; 13 bases line up with TRBD2. TRBV23-1 is given ORF status, its function remaining uncertain. With V trimmed by 3 bases and J by 3 bases, 14 bases remained unmatched. CDR3 length equals 20 residues. CDR3: CASSHWPGTSGDESYNEQFF. The CDR3 DNA follows: TGCGCCAGCAGTCATTGGCCCGGGACTAGCGGGGACGAGAGCTACAATGAGCAGTTCTTC.

The rearrangement joins TRBV30 to TRBJ2-7; 8 bases agree with TRBD1. CDR1 and CDR2 (germline): GTSNPN, SVGIG (reference sequence). With 4 bases clipped from V and 2 bases from J, the junction kept 4 bases outside the gene matches. The CDR3 runs to 13 residues. The CDR3 sequence: CAWMTQGAYEQYF. CDR3 nucleotides: TGTGCCTGGATGACACAGGGGGCCTACGAGCAGTACTTC.

The chain joins TRBV19 to TRBJ2-1, with 12 nucleotides matching TRBD2. Germline CDR1 reads LNHDA; CDR2 reads SQIVND (reference sequence). The CDR3 totals 18 residues. Losses at the gene ends were 1 base for V and 2 bases for J; bases not matched to a gene: 6. CDR3: CASSIAGGLAGTYNEQFF. The CDR3 DNA is TGTGCCAGTAGTATAGCAGGAGGACTAGCGGGGACCTACAATGAGCAGTTCTTC.

The gene calls are TRBV2 and TRBJ1-2, with 8 bases that match TRBD1. Trimming took 6 bases from V and 5 from J; bases not matched to a gene: 11. The CDR3 contains 15 residues. CDR1 SNHLY and CDR2 FYNNEI come from the germline V gene. As DNA, the CDR3 is TGTGCCAGCAGCAATCAACCGGGACAGGTTTATGGCTACACCTTC. It is translated as CASSNQPGQVYGYTF.

The chain's CDR3 is CATSRKPGTDTQYF. DNA of the CDR3: TGTGCCACCAGCAGAAAGCCAGGCACAGATACGCAGTATTTT. The chain couples TRBV15 to TRBJ2-3; the D is unclear. Trimming pared 2 bases from V and 1 base from J, leaving 7 bases between. From germline, CDR1 is LNHNV and CDR2 YYDKDF (reference sequence). This CDR3 comprises 14 residues.

The chain is built from TRBV20-1 and TRBJ2-1, with D unresolved. The CDR3 consists of 11 residues. From germline, CDR1 is DFQATT and CDR2 SNEGSKA (reference sequence). The V end was cut by 0 bases, the J end by 10 bases, with 7 bases between. CDR3 amino acids: CSARDLEEQFF. The CDR3 DNA reads TGCAGTGCTAGAGACCTAGAGGAGCAGTTCTTC.

This clone is medium-sized within its sample. This chain links TRBV4-2 with TRBJ2-7; maybe TRBD1 (5 bases). CDR3 size: 17 residues. The V gene's germline CDR1 is LGHNA and CDR2 YNFKEQ. V was cut by 3 bases and J by 2 bases, with 20 bases left in between. DNA of the CDR3: TGTGCCAGCAGCCATTCCCTGGCAGGGTGGAACGCCTACGAGCAGTACTTC. As protein: CASSHSLAGWNAYEQYF.

J is TRBJ1-5 and V is TRBV6-1; maybe TRBD1 (5 bases). This CDR3 contains 15 residues. V gave up 1 base and J gave up 1 base, with 8 bases separating them. CDR1 and CDR2 from the germline V gene are MNHNS and SASEGT. This CDR3 reads CASSEGEGSNQPQHF. The CDR3 DNA reads TGTGCCAGCAGTGAAGGGGAGGGGAGCAATCAGCCCCAGCATTTT.